A single TCR beta chain is shown here with its context. The data were taken from a study of OX40 agonist ivuxolimab in advanced cancers. Libraries were prepared by immunoSEQ multiplex PCR; TCRdb keeps only in-frame clonotypes and omits some of them. The sample comprises 7,000 to 7,500 clones, over 80% of which are singletons, and about 73% rests with the top ten. The germline V gene has CDR1 SGHNT and CDR2 YYREEE (reference sequence). The V gene end was trimmed by 3 bases and the J gene end by 6 bases; junction bases not matched to a gene: 5. This CDR3 has 16 amino acids. The material was CD4+ or CD8+ T cells sorted from blood, obtained in a trial of the OX40 agonist ivuxolimab. This TCR came from an adult with an advanced solid tumor such as melanoma, head and neck, liver or kidney cancer. The chain carries TRBV5-4 and TRBJ1-6; 11 bases agree with TRBD1. CDR3 sequence (DNA): TGTGCCAGCAGCTCACCCGGACAGGGGGCTAATTCACCCCTCCACTTT. This codes for CASSSPGQGANSPLHF.